Each of the 24 T cell receptor beta chains below was sequenced from the same sample in a study of tumor-infiltrating lymphocytes in oesophageal squamous cell carcinoma. TCRdb re-called the PCR reads through MiXCR, storing one row per CDR3 protein. The table has approximately 12,000 distinct CDR3 sequences, around 50% seen once. Sequencing input: esophageal tumor tissue. The receptors stem from a male donor with esophageal squamous cell carcinoma.

The gene calls are TRBV7-2 and TRBJ1-1, with 7 positions matching TRBD1. Gene TRBJ1-6 matches the end of the DNA better, so the J call may be wrong. The germline CDR1 and CDR2 sequences are SGHTA and FQGNSA. The CDR3 spans 15 residues. The CDR3 DNA reads TGTGCCAGCAGCTTACAGCAGGGGGGCTGGTCACCCCTCCACTTT. Residues: CASSLQQGGWSPLHF.

On this clonotype itself: The conserved phenylalanine or tryptophan normally closing the CDR3 is absent here, so this likely arose from a read error. It is unclear where the CDR3 begins or ends on the DNA, so no DNA is shown, and the CDR3 is as TCRdb lists it. This sequence joins TRBV7-6 and TRBJ2-3; TRBD2 is the table's D call, not checked against the DNA. The CDR3 totals 17 residues, both ends included. Germline V gene data show CDR1 as SGHVS and CDR2 as FNYEAQ. This CDR3 is CASSLDPSGYNEQYFGP.

The rearrangement links TRBV7-3 to TRBJ2-3, with D perhaps given as TRBD1 or TRBD2 (6 bases each). Near its end, the DNA agrees better with TRBJ2-1, so the J call may be wrong. The CDR3 contains 14 residues. Per the germline V gene, CDR1 is SGHTA and CDR2 is FQGTGA. The CDR3 sequence is CASSPSFRGEEQFF. The CDR3 nucleotides are TGTGCCAGCAGCCCTTCGTTTAGGGGGGAGGAGCAGTTCTTC.

This rearrangement joins TRBV7-2 to TRBJ2-3; D unresolved. The J call is in doubt because the DNA end fits TRBJ2-1 better. The CDR3 length is 14 residues. Germline lookup yields CDR1 SGHTA and CDR2 FQGNSA. CDR3 coding DNA: TGTGCCAGCAGCTTAACCGACAACTACAATGAGCAGTTCTTC. It encodes CASSLTDNYNEQFF.

This chain joins TRBV25-1 and TRBJ1-4; TRBD1 matches at 9 bases. V was clipped by 4 bases and J by 7 bases; unmatched bases: 1. This CDR3 comprises 13 residues. The V gene's germline CDR1 is MGHDK and CDR2 SYGVNS. CDR3 residues: CASSGTGVEKLFF. CDR3 in DNA: TGTGCCAGCAGTGGGACAGGGGTTGAAAAACTGTTTTTT.

As concerns this clonotype: The conserved phenylalanine or tryptophan is not found at the CDR3 terminus, so this likely reflects a read error. Because the CDR3's place on the DNA is in doubt, the DNA is left out and the CDR3 is given as listed by TCRdb. V gene TRBV6-4 combines with J gene TRBJ2-3; TRBD1 is the table's D call, not checked against the DNA. The CDR3 contains 17 residues when both ends are counted. Germline CDR1 MRHNA, CDR2 SNTAGT. This CDR3 is CASSDSATGVYGYNFGS.

The chain couples TRBV24-1 to TRBJ2-6, with unresolved D. Deletions cut 0 bases from V and 2 bases from J, with 7 bases between. The CDR3 has 16 amino acids. Germline loops: CDR1 KGHDR, CDR2 SFDVKD. CDR3 sequence: CATSDLGTTGANVLTF. The CDR3 DNA sequence: TGTGCCACCAGTGATTTGGGCACGACTGGGGCCAACGTCCTGACTTTC.

This clonotype has just a few counts. The V and J genes are TRBV7-3 and TRBJ2-1; tentatively, D is TRBD1 or TRBD2 (5 bases each). V was pared by 2 bases and J by 4 bases, with 18 bases between. The CDR3 loop spans 17 amino acids. The V gene's germline CDR1 is SGHTA and CDR2 FQGTGA. The CDR3 DNA reads TGTGCCAGCAGCTTATTCCCCGGGACCCCTATATACAATGAGCAGTTCTTC. Its translation: CASSLFPGTPIYNEQFF.

As for this clonotype: One junction end does not reproduce the germline sequence, and a read error may be involved. V usage is TRBV11-2 and J usage is TRBJ2-5, with D hard to call. The V gene's germline CDR1 is SGHAT and CDR2 FQNNGV. The CDR3 is made up of 12 amino acids. The DNA of the CDR3 is TGTGCCAGCAGCTTAGCCCAAGGGCCCAGGAACTTC. Its protein product is CASSLAQGPRNF.

Within the sample, this clonotype is medium-sized (0.01 to 0.1%). The J gene is TRBJ2-7, the V gene TRBV6-1, with TRBD1 matching 7 bases. CDR1 is MNHNS and CDR2 is SASEGT in the germline V gene. With V trimmed by 2 bases and J by 2 bases, 6 bases remained unmatched. CDR3 length: 15 residues. The CDR3 sequence is CASSESIGQAYEQYF. Here the CDR3 DNA reads TGTGCCAGCAGTGAAAGTATAGGACAGGCCTACGAGCAGTACTTC.

Many counts were recorded for this clonotype. V and J are TRBV19 and TRBJ1-5; tentatively, D is TRBD1 (5 bases). The V end was cut by 1 base, the J end by 5 bases, with 12 bases between. Germline assignment: CDR1 LNHDA and CDR2 SQIVND (reference sequence). This CDR3 spans 15 amino acids. The CDR3 here is CASSIGWGVHQPQHF. The CDR3 DNA is TGTGCCAGTAGTATAGGGTGGGGGGTACATCAGCCCCAGCATTTT.

This clonotype was seen ten or more times. The chain links TRBV5-1 to TRBJ2-3; 9 nucleotides agree with TRBD1. V dropped 4 bases and J dropped 4; count of bases not matched to a gene: 4. CDR3 length: 14 amino acids. CDR1 and CDR2 (germline): SGHRS, YFSETQ. The CDR3 reads CASSKGQGADTQYF. CDR3 coding DNA: TGCGCCAGCAGCAAGGGACAGGGCGCAGATACGCAGTATTTT. The whole variable domain, remainder taken from reference TRBV5-1 and TRBJ2-3, is KAGVTQTPRYLIKTRGQQVTLSCSPISGHRSVSWYQQTPGQGLQFLFEYFSETQRNKGNFPGRFSGRQFSNSRSEMNVSTLELGDSALYLCASSKGQGADTQYFGPGTRLTVL.

The CDR3 region is CSASGGGVGKLFF. In DNA form, the CDR3 reads TGCAGTGCCAGTGGAGGGGGCGTAGGAAAACTGTTTTTT. The chain recombines TRBV20-1 with TRBJ1-4; 7 bases are a match to TRBD1. Germline assignment: CDR1 DFQATT and CDR2 SNEGSKA (reference sequence). V was clipped by 6 bases and J by 10 bases; unmatched bases: 11. This CDR3 spans 13 amino acids.

The rearrangement joins TRBV11-3 to TRBJ2-1; 14 nucleotides agree with TRBD2. The CDR3 runs to 18 residues. V shed 4 bases, J shed 5 bases, and the junction held 10 bases outside the gene matches. The germline CDR1 and CDR2 sequences are SGHNT and YENEEA. The CDR3 here is CASSSFGLAGGGDNEQFF. The CDR3 DNA reads TGTGCCAGCAGCTCCTTTGGACTAGCGGGAGGAGGAGACAATGAGCAGTTCTTC.

V is TRBV6-6 and J is TRBJ2-1, with a possible D match to TRBD1 (6 bases). The J call may be incorrect, as the DNA end agrees better with TRBJ2-5. The germline V gene has CDR1 MNHNY and CDR2 SVGAGI (reference sequence). The CDR3 has 17 amino acids. This CDR3 is CASSYSTGRWVQETQYF. Here the CDR3 DNA reads TGTGCCAGCAGTTACTCCACAGGGAGATGGGTCCAAGAGACCCAGTACTTC.

This clonotype was seen many times. This rearrangement joins TRBV19 to TRBJ1-5, with 7 bases that match TRBD1. CDR1 is LNHDA, CDR2 SQIVND, per germline (reference sequence). V lost 6 bases and J lost 6; bases outside the gene matches: 17. The CDR3 is made up of 17 amino acids. The CDR3 nucleotides read TGTGCCAGTAGCTCGGACAGGCGATTCAGTCTAGGTCAGCCCCAGCATTTT. Encoded protein: CASSSDRRFSLGQPQHF. The whole variable domain, remainder taken from reference TRBV19 and TRBJ1-5, is DGGITQSPKYLFRKEGQNVTLSCEQNLNHDAMYWYRQDPGQGLRLIYYSQIVNDFQKGDIAEGYSVSREKKESFPLTVTSAQKNPTAFYLCASSSDRRFSLGQPQHFGDGTRLSIL.

Judged by abundance, this clonotype is medium-sized (0.01 to 0.1%). A much larger clone differs by one base, so this may be a read error. The V and J genes are TRBV12-3 or TRBV12-4 and TRBJ2-1; 13 nucleotides match TRBD2. The J call may be incorrect, as the DNA end agrees better with TRBJ2-7. The CDR3 runs 19 residues. The CDR3 protein is CASRGRPGTSGISYNEQYF. CDR3 in DNA: TGTGCCAGCAGAGGCCGGCCTGGGACTAGCGGGATCTCCTACAATGAGCAGTACTTC.

J is TRBJ2-3 and V is TRBV7-6; D is ambiguous. The CDR3 is made up of 14 amino acids. CDR1 and CDR2 (germline): SGHVS, FNYEAQ. Trimming cost V 5 bases and J 2 bases, with 11 bases left between them. CDR3 amino acids: CASSMRLSTDTQYF. In nucleotides, the CDR3 is TGTGCCAGCAGCATGAGGTTGTCCACAGATACGCAGTATTTT.

The gene calls are TRBV24-1 and TRBJ2-5; D unresolved. The V gene lost 0 bases and the J gene lost 1 base, with 8 bases spanning the gap. Germline V CDR1 and CDR2: KGHDR, SFDVKD. CDR3 size: 15 residues. CDR3 residues: CATSDLSEPQETQYF. The CDR3 DNA sequence: TGTGCCACCAGTGATTTGTCGGAGCCCCAAGAGACCCAGTACTTC.

In DNA, the CDR3 is TGTGCCAGCAGCTCTCCCTCAGGGGCGCTTAGCACAGATACGCAGTATTTT. Translated: CASSSPSGALSTDTQYF. The chain has TRBV11-2 and TRBJ2-3, with a weak D call TRBD1 (6 bases). The CDR3 runs 17 residues. Per germline, CDR1 SGHAT and CDR2 FQNNGV. V lost 4 bases and J 0 bases, leaving 17 bases between the germline ends.

This rearrangement joins TRBV27 to TRBJ1-1; unclear D gene. V was clipped by 2 bases and J by 1 base, with 5 bases between them. The CDR3 totals 13 residues. The germline CDR1 and CDR2 sequences are MNHEY and SMNVEV (reference sequence). The CDR3 nucleotides are TGTGCCAGCAGTTTAGTAGGGAACACTGAAGCTTTCTTT. Translating it yields CASSLVGNTEAFF.

The J gene is TRBJ1-1, the V gene TRBV6-9, with D uncertain. The CDR3 has 14 residues. Germline CDR1 reads MNHGY; CDR2 reads SVAAGI. The V end lost 5 bases, the J end lost 1 base, and 11 bases lay between the germline ends. The CDR3 here is CASSPSRGNTEAFF. Written as DNA, the CDR3 is TGTGCCAGCAGTCCGAGTAGAGGGAACACTGAAGCTTTCTTT.

The chain uses TRBV19 and TRBJ2-1; D might be TRBD1 (5 bases). V shed 3 bases and J shed 6 bases, with 12 bases lying between them. Germline values: CDR1 LNHDA, CDR2 SQIVND (reference sequence). The CDR3 spans 14 residues. CDR3 coding DNA: TGTGCCAGTAGTATGTACAGGACCTCCAATGAGCAGTTCTTC. This codes for CASSMYRTSNEQFF.

The chain recombines TRBV7-3 with TRBJ2-7; D might be TRBD1 or TRBD2, each matching 5 bases. The CDR3 runs to 14 residues. Per the germline V gene, CDR1 is SGHTA and CDR2 is FQGTGA. Trimming shortened V by 5 bases and J by 9 bases, and 20 bases separated the two germline ends. The CDR3 loop is CASSPSGRGVGQYF. Written as DNA, the CDR3 is TGTGCCAGCAGCCCCAGCGGTAGAGGGGTAGGGCAGTACTTC.